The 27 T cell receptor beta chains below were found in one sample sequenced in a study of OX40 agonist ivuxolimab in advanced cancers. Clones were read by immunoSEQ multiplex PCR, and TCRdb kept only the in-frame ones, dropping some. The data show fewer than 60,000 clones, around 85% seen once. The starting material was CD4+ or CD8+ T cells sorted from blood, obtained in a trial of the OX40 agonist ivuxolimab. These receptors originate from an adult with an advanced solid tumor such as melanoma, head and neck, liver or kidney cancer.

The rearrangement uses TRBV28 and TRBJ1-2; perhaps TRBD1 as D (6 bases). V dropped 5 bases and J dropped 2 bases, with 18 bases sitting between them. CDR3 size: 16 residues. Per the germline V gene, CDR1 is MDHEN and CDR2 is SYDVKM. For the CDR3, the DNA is TGTGCCAGCAGTACTGGACCGGGACACCGAAACTATGGCTACACCTTC. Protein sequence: CASSTGPGHRNYGYTF.

The CDR3 DNA reads TGTGCCAGCAGCCGCCAGTCCCGACAGAACTATGGCTACACCTTC. Its protein product is CASSRQSRQNYGYTF. The chain employs TRBV13 and TRBJ1-2; possibly TRBD1 for D (5 bases). The germline V and J ends were trimmed by 5 bases and 2 bases, with 15 bases remaining between them. This CDR3 has 15 residues. Germline V CDR1 and CDR2: PRHDT, FYEKMQ (reference sequence).

CDR3 region: CASSLGSRVDEQYF. In DNA, the CDR3 is TGTGCCAGCAGCTTGGGAAGCAGGGTAGACGAGCAGTACTTC. This sequence joins TRBV5-5 and TRBJ2-7, with D possibly matching TRBD1 (5 bases). CDR1 is SGHKS and CDR2 is YYEKEE in the germline V gene (reference sequence). The CDR3 covers 14 residues. Between the trimmed V and J ends, which lost 0 bases and 5 bases, there was a span of 12 bases.

Written as DNA, the CDR3 is TGTGCCAGCAGCGCTGGGACTAGCGGAGGCACAGATACGCAGTATTTT. Translating it yields CASSAGTSGGTDTQYF. The chain has TRBV5-6 and TRBJ2-3; 11 bases fit TRBD2. The CDR3 sequence is 16 residues long. V was clipped by 4 bases and J by 1 base; unmatched bases: 5. CDR1 is SGHDT and CDR2 is YYEEEE in the germline V gene.

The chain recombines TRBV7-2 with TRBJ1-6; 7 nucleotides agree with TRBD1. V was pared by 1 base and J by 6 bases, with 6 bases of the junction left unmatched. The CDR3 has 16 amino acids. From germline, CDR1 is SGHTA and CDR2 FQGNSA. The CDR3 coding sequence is TGTGCCAGCAGCTTAGTCCGGACAGGACCTAATTCACCCCTCCACTTT. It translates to CASSLVRTGPNSPLHF. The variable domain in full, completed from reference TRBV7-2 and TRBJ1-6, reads GAGVSQSPSNKVTEKGKDVELRCDPISGHTALYWYRQSLGQGLEFLIYFQGNSAPDKSGLPSDRFSAERTGGSVSTLTIQRTQQEDSAVYLCASSLVRTGPNSPLHFGNGTRLTVT.

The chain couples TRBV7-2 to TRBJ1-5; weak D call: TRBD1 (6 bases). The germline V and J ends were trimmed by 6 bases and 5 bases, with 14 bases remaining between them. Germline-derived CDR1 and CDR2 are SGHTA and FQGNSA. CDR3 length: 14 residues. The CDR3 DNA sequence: TGTGCCAGCAGTCCAAGGGGGTCGTATCAGCCCCAGCATTTT. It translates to CASSPRGSYQPQHF.

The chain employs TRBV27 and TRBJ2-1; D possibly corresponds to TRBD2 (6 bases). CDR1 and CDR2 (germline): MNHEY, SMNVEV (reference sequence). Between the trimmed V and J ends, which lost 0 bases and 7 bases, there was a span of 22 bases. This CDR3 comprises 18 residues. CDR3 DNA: TGTGCCAGCAGTTTATCGTTCGGAACAGAGCCCCGGGGGAATGAGCAGTTCTTC. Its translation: CASSLSFGTEPRGNEQFF.

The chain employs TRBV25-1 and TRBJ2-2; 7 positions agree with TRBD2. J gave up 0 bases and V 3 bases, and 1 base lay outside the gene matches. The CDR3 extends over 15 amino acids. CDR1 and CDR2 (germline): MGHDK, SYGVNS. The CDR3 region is CASSDAGANTGELFF. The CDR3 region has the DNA TGTGCCAGCAGTGATGCGGGGGCGAACACCGGGGAGCTGTTTTTT.

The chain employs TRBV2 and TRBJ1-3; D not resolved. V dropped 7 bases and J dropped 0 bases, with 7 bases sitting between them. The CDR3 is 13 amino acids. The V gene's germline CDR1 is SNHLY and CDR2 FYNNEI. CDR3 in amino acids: CASTLGSGNTIYF. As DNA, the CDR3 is TGTGCCAGCACCCTGGGCTCTGGAAACACCATATATTTT. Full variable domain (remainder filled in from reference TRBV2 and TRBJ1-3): EPEVTQTPSHQVTQMGQEVILRCVPISNHLYFYWYRQILGQKVEFLVSFYNNEISEKSEIFDDQFSVERPDGSNFTLKIRSTKLEDSAMYFCASTLGSGNTIYFGEGSWLTVV.

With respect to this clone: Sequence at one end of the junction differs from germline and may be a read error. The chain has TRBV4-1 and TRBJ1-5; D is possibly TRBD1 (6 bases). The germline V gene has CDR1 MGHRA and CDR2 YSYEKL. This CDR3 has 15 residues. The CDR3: CASSQAGDHNQPQHF. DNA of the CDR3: TGCGCCAGCAGTCAAGCAGGGGACCACAATCAGCCCCAGCATTTT.

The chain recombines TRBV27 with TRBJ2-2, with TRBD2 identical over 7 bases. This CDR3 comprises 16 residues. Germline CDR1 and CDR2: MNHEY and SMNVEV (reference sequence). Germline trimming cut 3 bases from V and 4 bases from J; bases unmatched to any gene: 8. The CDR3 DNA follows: TGTGCCAGCAGTTTTGGAGCGGGGTCCTTCACCGGGGAGCTGTTTTTT. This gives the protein CASSFGAGSFTGELFF.

The CDR3 sequence is CASSLLPALYEQYF. The CDR3 DNA is TGTGCCAGCAGTTTACTCCCCGCCCTCTACGAGCAGTACTTC. This chain joins TRBV27 and TRBJ2-7; D uncertain. Between the trimmed V and J ends, which lost 2 bases and 3 bases, there was a span of 11 bases. From germline, CDR1 is MNHEY and CDR2 SMNVEV (reference sequence). This CDR3 is built from 14 residues.

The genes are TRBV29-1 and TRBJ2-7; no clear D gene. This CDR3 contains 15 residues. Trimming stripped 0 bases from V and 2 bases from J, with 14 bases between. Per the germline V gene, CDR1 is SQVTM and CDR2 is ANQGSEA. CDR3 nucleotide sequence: TGCAGCGTTGAAGATCCACGGGTGGATCCCTACGAGCAGTACTTC. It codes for CSVEDPRVDPYEQYF.

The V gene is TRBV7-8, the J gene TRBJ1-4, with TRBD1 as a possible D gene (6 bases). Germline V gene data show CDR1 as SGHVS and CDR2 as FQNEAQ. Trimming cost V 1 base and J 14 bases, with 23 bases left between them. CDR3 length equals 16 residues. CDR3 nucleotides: TGTGCCAGCAGCTTAGGTGGTGGGGGGCCGCGGGCGAGTCTGTTTTTT. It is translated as CASSLGGGGPRASLFF.

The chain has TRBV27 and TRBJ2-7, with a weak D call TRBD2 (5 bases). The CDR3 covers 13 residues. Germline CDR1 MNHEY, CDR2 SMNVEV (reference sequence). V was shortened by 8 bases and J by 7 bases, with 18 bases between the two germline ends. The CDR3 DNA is TGTGCCAGCTCACGGGCAGGACCGGGAGAGCAGTACGTC. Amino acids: CASSRAGPGEQYV.

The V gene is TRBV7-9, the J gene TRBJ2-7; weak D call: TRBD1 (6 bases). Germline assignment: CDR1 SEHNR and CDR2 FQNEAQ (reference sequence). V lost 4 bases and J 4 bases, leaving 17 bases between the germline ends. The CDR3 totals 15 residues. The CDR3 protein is CASSSPGDLGYEQYF. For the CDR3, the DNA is TGTGCCAGCAGCTCCCCAGGGGACCTCGGGTACGAGCAGTACTTC.

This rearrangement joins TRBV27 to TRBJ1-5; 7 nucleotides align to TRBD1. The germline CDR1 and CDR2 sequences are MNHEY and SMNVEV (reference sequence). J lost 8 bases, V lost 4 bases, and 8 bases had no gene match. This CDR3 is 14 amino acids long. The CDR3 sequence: CASSSQGDNEPQHF. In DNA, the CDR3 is TGTGCCAGCAGTTCCCAGGGGGATAATGAGCCCCAGCATTTT.

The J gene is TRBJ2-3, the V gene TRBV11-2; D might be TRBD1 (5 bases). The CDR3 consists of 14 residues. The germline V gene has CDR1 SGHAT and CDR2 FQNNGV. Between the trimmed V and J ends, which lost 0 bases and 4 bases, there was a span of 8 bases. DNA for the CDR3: TGTGCCAGCAGCTTAGATTTAGGGGCAGATACGCAGTATTTT. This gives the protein CASSLDLGADTQYF.

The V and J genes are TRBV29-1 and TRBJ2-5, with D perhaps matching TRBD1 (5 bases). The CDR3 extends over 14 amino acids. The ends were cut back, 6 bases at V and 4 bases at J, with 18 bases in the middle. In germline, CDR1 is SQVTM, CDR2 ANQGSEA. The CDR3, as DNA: TGCAGCGTCTACCTAGGGGCGGTAGCAGAGACCCAGTACTTC. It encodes CSVYLGAVAETQYF. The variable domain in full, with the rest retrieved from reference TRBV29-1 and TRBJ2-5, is SAVISQKPSRDICQRGTSLTIQCQVDSQVTMMFWYRQQPGQSLTLIATANQGSEATYESGFVIDKFPISRPNLTFSTLTVSNMSPEDSSIYLCSVYLGAVAETQYFGPGTRLLVL.

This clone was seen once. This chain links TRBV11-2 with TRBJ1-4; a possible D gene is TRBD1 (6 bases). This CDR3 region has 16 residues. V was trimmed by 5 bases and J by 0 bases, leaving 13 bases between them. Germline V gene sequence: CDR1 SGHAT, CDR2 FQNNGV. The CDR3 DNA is TGTGCCAGCAGCCCTGGACAGTTTGCAACTAATGAAAAACTGTTTTTT. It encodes CASSPGQFATNEKLFF. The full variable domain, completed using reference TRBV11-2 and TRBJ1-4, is EAGVAQSPRYKIIEKRQSVAFWCNPISGHATLYWYQQILGQGPKLLIQFQNNGVVDDSQLPKDRFSAERLKGVDSTLKIQPAKLEDSAVYLCASSPGQFATNEKLFFGSGTQLSVL.

CDR3 in amino acids: CASSQENSPLYNEQFF. For the CDR3, the DNA is TGCGCCAGCAGCCAAGAGAACAGCCCTCTCTACAATGAGCAGTTCTTC. This rearrangement joins TRBV4-1 to TRBJ2-1; D not certain. CDR3 size: 16 residues. CDR1 is MGHRA, CDR2 YSYEKL, per germline. The germline V and J ends were trimmed by 0 bases and 3 bases, with 12 bases remaining between them.

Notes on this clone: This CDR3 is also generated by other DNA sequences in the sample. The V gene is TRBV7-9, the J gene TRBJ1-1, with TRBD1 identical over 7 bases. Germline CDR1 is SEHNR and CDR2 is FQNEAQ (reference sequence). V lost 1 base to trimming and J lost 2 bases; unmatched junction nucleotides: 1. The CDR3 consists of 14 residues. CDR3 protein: CASSLGQGNTEAFF. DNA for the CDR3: TGTGCCAGCAGCTTAGGACAGGGAAACACTGAAGCTTTCTTT.

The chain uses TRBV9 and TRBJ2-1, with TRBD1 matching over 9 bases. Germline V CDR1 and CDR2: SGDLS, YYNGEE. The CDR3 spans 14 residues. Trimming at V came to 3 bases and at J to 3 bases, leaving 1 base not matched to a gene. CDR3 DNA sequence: TGTGCCAGCAGCGGACAGGGGGGCTACAATGAGCAGTTCTTC. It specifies CASSGQGGYNEQFF.

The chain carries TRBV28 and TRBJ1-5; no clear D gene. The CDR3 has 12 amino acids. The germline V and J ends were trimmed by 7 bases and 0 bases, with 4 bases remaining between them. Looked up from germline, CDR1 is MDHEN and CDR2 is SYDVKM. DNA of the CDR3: TGTGCCAGCATGCATAGCAATCAGCCCCAGCATTTT. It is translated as CASMHSNQPQHF.

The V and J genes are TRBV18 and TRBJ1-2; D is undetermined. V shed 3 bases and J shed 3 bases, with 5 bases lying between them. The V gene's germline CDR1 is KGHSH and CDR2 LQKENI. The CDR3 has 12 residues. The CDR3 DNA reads TGTGCCAGCTCACCTATGGACTATGGCTACACCTTC. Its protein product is CASSPMDYGYTF.

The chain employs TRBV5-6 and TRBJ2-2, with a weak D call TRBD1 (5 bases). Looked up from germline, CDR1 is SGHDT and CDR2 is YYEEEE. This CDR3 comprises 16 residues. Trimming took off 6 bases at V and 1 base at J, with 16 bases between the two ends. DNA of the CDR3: TGTGCCAGCACCGTGGTGACAGAGCTGAACACCGGGGAGCTGTTTTTT. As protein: CASTVVTELNTGELFF.

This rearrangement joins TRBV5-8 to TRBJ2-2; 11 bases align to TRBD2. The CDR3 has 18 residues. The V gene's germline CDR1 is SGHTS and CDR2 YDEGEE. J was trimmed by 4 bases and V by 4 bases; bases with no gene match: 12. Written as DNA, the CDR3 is TGTGCCAGCAGCCTAACCCTAGCGGGGGGCCCGGGCACCGGGGAGCTGTTTTTT. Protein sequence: CASSLTLAGGPGTGELFF.